This T cell receptor (beta chain) was sequenced during a study of cytotoxic CD8 clonotypes in ibrutinib-treated CLL. Study context: Responses comprised around 24 partial and 2 complete; at median about 71 months, approximately 14 remained remitted and around 12 progressed. Findings of the study overall: Baseline levels were approached again at progression, after clonality had risen at ibrutinib response. Exceeding age-matched healthy donors, baseline clonality also tracked the counts of circulating CD8+ T cells.

The sample holds one count of this clone. Its antigen is not known. PBMCs that had been cryopreserved were the source of approximately 1.8 micrograms of genomic DNA for TCR beta libraries. This table comes from immunoSEQ multiplex PCR, and its TCRdb copy is limited to in-frame clones, with some not included. The sample holds some 140,000 clones, approximately 89% seen once. This CDR3 spans 15 amino acids. The germline V gene encodes CDR1 SGHRS and CDR2 YFSETQ. Trimming removed 0 bases from V and 0 bases from J, with 9 bases in between. The sample here was PBMCs, taken after 12 months of ibrutinib treatment. This sequence was found in a human donor with chronic lymphocytic leukemia. The rearrangement links TRBV5-1 to TRBJ1-1, with D possibly being TRBD1 (5 bases). The CDR3 coding sequence is TGCGCCAGCAGCTTGGAACCAGGGCTGAACACTGAAGCTTTCTTT. Protein: CASSLEPGLNTEAFF.